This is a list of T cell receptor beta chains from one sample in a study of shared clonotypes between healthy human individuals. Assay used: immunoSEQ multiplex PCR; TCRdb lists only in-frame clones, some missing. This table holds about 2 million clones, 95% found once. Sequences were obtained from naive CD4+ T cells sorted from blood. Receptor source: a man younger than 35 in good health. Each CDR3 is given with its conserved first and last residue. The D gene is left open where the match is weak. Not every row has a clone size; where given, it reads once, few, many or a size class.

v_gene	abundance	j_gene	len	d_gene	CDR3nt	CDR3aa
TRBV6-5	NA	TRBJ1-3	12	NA	TGTGCCAGCACGGGGTGGGAAGACACCATATATTTT	CASTGWEDTIYF
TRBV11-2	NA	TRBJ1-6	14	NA	TGTGCCAGCAGCTTAAGAGGGGAGGATTCACCCCTCCACTTT	CASSLRGEDSPLHF
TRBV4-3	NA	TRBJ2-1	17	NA	TGCGCCAGCAGCCAGGAAAATAGCGCCAGCTCCTACAATGAGCAGTTCTTC	CASSQENSASSYNEQFF
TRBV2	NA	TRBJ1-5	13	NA	TGTGCCAGCAGGGGGGACAGCAATCAGCCCCAGCATTTT	CASRGDSNQPQHF
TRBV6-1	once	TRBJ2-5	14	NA	TGTGCCGCTGGGGAGGTGAGCCGTCCGGAGACCCAGTACTTC	CAAGEVSRPETQYF
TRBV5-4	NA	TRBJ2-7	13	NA	TGTGCCAGCAGCTTTATTAGCTCCTACGAGCAGTACTTC	CASSFISSYEQYF
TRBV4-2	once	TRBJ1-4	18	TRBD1	TGTGCCAGCAGCCAGACGCTTCCGGGACAGGGGCCTAATGAAAAACTGTTTTTT	CASSQTLPGQGPNEKLFF
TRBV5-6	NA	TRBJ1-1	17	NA	TGTGCCAGCAGCTCCCGGGAGGGGGTTGCGCTGAGCACTGAAGCTTTCTTT	CASSSREGVALSTEAFF
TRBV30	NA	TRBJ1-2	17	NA	TGTGCCTGGAGTAGGGGTACCCTTGACCGGGATCTCTATGGCTACACCTTC	CAWSRGTLDRDLYGYTF
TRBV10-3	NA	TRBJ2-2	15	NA	TGTGCCATCAGTGAGGGCAGTTCGAACACCGGGGAGCTGTTTTTT	CAISEGSSNTGELFF
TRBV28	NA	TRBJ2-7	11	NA	TGTGCCAGCAGTTTAACCGGCCCCGGGCACTTC	CASSLTGPGHF
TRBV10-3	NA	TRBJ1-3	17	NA	TGTGCCATCACCCCCAGCAGCTGGGTACCCAGTGGAAACACCATATATTTT	CAITPSSWVPSGNTIYF
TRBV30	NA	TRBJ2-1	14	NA	TGTGCCTGGAGTGTAGGGCCCTTTTACAATGAGCAGTTCTTC	CAWSVGPFYNEQFF
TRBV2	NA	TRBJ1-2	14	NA	TGTGCCAGCAGGGAGGGCGTCGACAGCTATGGCTACACCTTC	CASREGVDSYGYTF
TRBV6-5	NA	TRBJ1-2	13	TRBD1	TGTGCCAGCCAGGGGGCAGGAGGCTATGGCTACACCTTC	CASQGAGGYGYTF
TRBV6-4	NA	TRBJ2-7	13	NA	TGTGCCAGTGACGGGGATTGGGCGTACGAGCAGTACTTC	CASDGDWAYEQYF
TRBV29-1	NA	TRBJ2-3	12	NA	TGCAGCGTTGGCCTAGGCGGAGATACGCAGTATTTT	CSVGLGGDTQYF
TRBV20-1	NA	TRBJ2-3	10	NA	TGCAGTGCTAGAATGGATACGCAGTATTTT	CSARMDTQYF
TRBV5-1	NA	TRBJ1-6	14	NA	TGCGCCAGCAGCCCTCGACAGAGTGATTCACCCCTCCACTTT	CASSPRQSDSPLHF
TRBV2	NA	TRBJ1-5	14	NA	TGTGCCAGCAGCAGGGAGGGGAGCAATCAGCCCCAGCATTTT	CASSREGSNQPQHF
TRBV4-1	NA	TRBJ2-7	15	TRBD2	TGCGCCAGCAGCCCTGGACTAGCGGGACTCTACGAGCAGTACTTC	CASSPGLAGLYEQYF
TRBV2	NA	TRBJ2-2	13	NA	TGTGCCAGCTGTAGTACCGGAACCGGGGAGCTGTTTTTT	CASCSTGTGELFF
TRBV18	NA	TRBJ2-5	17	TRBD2	TGTGCCAGCTCACCACCGGTAGCGGGAGGCGGGAAAGAGACCCAGTACTTC	CASSPPVAGGGKETQYF
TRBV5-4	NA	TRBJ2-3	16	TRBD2	TGTGCCAGCAGCCCCCAGGTAGCGGGAGGGCCTGATACGCAGTATTTT	CASSPQVAGGPDTQYF
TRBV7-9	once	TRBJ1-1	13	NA	TGTGCCAGCAGCTTCGACGGTACCACAGAAGCTTTCTTT	CASSFDGTTEAFF
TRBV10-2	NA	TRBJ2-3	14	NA	TGCGCCAGCAGTGCCTATACTGAATCAGATACGCAGTATTTT	CASSAYTESDTQYF
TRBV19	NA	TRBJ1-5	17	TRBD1	TGTGCCAGTAGTAGGTCTGGGACAGGGGACCTCTCTCAGCCCCAGCATTTT	CASSRSGTGDLSQPQHF
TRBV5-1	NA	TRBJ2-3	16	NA	TGCGCCAGCAGCTTGTTATTGGGGAGTAGCACAGATACGCAGTATTTT	CASSLLLGSSTDTQYF
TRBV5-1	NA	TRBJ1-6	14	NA	TGCGCCAGCAGCTTGGGATGGGAGAATTCACCCCTCCACTTT	CASSLGWENSPLHF
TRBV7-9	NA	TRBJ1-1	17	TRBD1	TGTGCCAGCAGCAAAACGGAGGGACAGGGGTGGAACACTGAAGCTTTCTTT	CASSKTEGQGWNTEAFF